This T cell receptor (beta chain) derives from a study of T cells in Graves' hyperthyroidism and ophthalmopathy. The sample holds many counts of this clonotype. CDR3 length: 17 amino acids. The V and J ends lost 3 bases and 0 bases respectively, with 14 bases between them. Germline CDR1 MNHEY, CDR2 SMNVEV (reference sequence). Researchers amplified the TCR beta CDR3 regions from RNA transcripts. An initial round of RT-PCR targeting the TCR CDR3 relied on the HTBI primer set. TCRdb independently ran MiXCR on the multiplex PCR reads; one entry per CDR3 protein. Of about 690,000 distinct CDR3 sequences detected, around 15% appear once; the ten largest clones hold around 16%.

This rearrangement joins TRBV27 to TRBJ1-4, with D perhaps matching TRBD1 (6 bases). The sequencing sample was made of blood. The receptor was isolated from a man between 45 and 60 years old with Graves' hyperthyroidism. CDR3 sequence reads: CASSFSPGGATNEKLFF. DNA for the CDR3: TGTGCCAGCAGTTTCTCCCCTGGGGGCGCAACTAATGAAAAACTGTTTTTT.